What follows is one T cell receptor (beta chain) and its context. Its specific antigen is unknown. No per-base quality is available; no much larger clone lies one base away. Donors were healthy HIV-negative adults with no recently reported acute infections or vaccinations. Every donor was a Caucasian adult residing in Nashville, Tennessee, USA. CD4+ T cells were enriched through magnetic negative selection, after which naive cells were positively selected on CD45RA and the remaining negative fraction served as the memory subset. Blood was obtained by leukapheresis, after which PBMCs were separated by Ficoll-Histopaque density gradient centrifugation and cryopreserved in liquid nitrogen vapor phase. Analytical flow cytometry was used to check the purity and quantity of every magnetically sorted T cell population. Genomic DNA was isolated from every sorted fraction and measured by UV absorbance on a Nanodrop 2000c.

Using the deep immunoSEQ assay, multiplex PCR amplified TCR CDR3 regions from genomic DNA. For each cell subset, the extracted genomic DNA was distributed evenly across all wells of several immunoSEQ 96-well plates, and each plate served as one replicate. For sorted subsets, each replicate PCR was loaded with 200 to 250 ng genomic DNA, equivalent to some 27,000 T cell genomes. Purified libraries were measured with a Qubit 3.0 fluorometer, size-checked on a Bioanalyzer 2100, and measured again with the KAPA Library Quantification kit. Every immunoSEQ 96-well plate was sequenced on a separate single-read 150-cycle Illumina NextSeq 550 flow cell. The authors' analysis ran thus. The immunoSEQ output contained only junctional sequences without quality scores, so filtering could not match that applied to full-length reads. To assign V/J genes and CDR3, sequences were annotated using PyIR, a Python wrapper for IgBLAST v1.9, with IMGT germline references. Any read was removed if the V/J assignment was weak (E-value above 1e-6), the CDR3 was missing, or the read contained stop codons, out-of-frame junctions, or ambiguous translated residues. V3J clonotypes were defined as sequences sharing an identical inferred V gene, J gene, and CDR3 amino acid sequence. Percentage overlap between repertoires was computed as shared unique clonotypes divided by the size of the smaller repertoire. Repertoire richness was assessed with RTK rarefaction, the Chao1 estimator, and Recon v2.1 estimates of unobserved clonotypes. OLGA was used to compute generation probabilities for all TCRbeta clonotypes that the gDNA method yielded from a few donors. The table comes from immuneACCESS by way of TCRdb, which keeps in-frame sequences with V and J called. Part of the clones is missing from these tables; in studies checked, under half for an unresolved V gene and the rest for unknown reasons. V and J calls and clone size come straight from that table; D and trimming were deduced from the DNA. The sample includes around 200,000 clones, with about 93% observed a single time. The ten largest clones represent about 0.07% of the sample.

This record comes from a study of shared clonotypes between healthy human individuals (dated by TCRdb to between 2020 and 2021). Regarding the study in general: Three men and two women, aged 18 to 49 years, made up the cohort. For each donor, CD4 naive and CD4 memory were each given three plates, CD8 naive was given two plates, and CD8 memory was given one plate. The study deeply sequenced blood TCR repertoires of several healthy adults to estimate repertoire size and the extent of clonotype sharing between individuals. To increase sequencing depth and limit assay-specific biases, different laboratories used diverse techniques to prepare libraries and sequence TCR repertoires. Leukapheresis yielded between about 0.94 and 8.9 billion PBMCs per donor.

CDR1 and CDR2 are read off the germline V gene (reference sequence) as SEHNR and FQNEAQ. V gives up 7 bases and J gives up 3 bases, and the segment between their germline ends measures 9 bases. From its cysteine to its phenylalanine, the CDR3 spans 13 amino acids. The read is trimmed to its CDR3 DNA, 39 bases read in frame from base 1. Points the paper makes about the study in general: Pairwise subsampling led to the expectation that sequencing depth would affect the degree of clonotype sharing among donors. Sampling was restricted to blood, and TCR repertoires in tissue are likely to differ from TCR repertoires in blood. Naive subsets generally had larger estimated clonotype richness than memory subsets. Roughly 5% of naive CD4, 3.5% of naive CD8, 2.3% of memory CD4, and approximately 0.4% of memory CD8 clonotypes were shared across four donors. The genetic and exposure-history diversity represented was limited by the small number of donors. Even with the large sequencing depth, rarefaction of the sorted-subset datasets indicated that sequencing was incomplete. Compared with non-shared clonotypes, the clonotypes found in all four sorted-subset donors had higher generation probabilities.

Recombination linked TRBV7-9 to TRBJ2-2, with the D gene not clear enough to name. The sample was naive CD4+ T cells sorted from blood. Reading the label with the study, this specimen's cell subset or site is: CD45RA+ positively selected. This TCR was sampled from a woman aged 25 to 39 in good health. The CDR3 is CASNPRYTGELFF. The base sequence is TGTGCCAGCAATCCACGGTACACCGGGGAGCTGTTTTTT.